A selection of T cell receptor beta chains follows, all from one sample in a study of beta chain features in type 1 diabetes. Sequenced by immunoSEQ multiplex PCR; TCRdb stores in-frame clones only, minus some. Of about 640,000 clones listed, 12% are singletons. Specimen: naive CD4+ T cells from blood. Receptors were obtained from a man in his thirties or forties with type 1 diabetes. CDR3s include the opening cysteine and the closing phenylalanine or tryptophan. D genes are given only for firm matches. The size of a clone is reported for some rows only, either as once, few or many, or as a class for expanded clones.

TRBJ2-6 TRBV7-2 NA few CASSLMSNVLTF TGTGCCAGCAGCTTAATGTCCAACGTCCTGACTTTC
TRBJ2-3 TRBV27 TRBD2 few CASSQLAGTDTQYF TGTGCCAGCAGCCAACTAGCGGGTACAGATACGCAGTATTTT
TRBJ2-1 TRBV7-9 TRBD1 few CASRSGTGVAEQFF TGTGCCAGCAGGTCAGGGACAGGGGTGGCTGAGCAGTTCTTC
TRBJ1-2 TRBV27 NA once CASSLRQGYGYTF TGTGCCAGCAGTTTACGCCAGGGCTATGGCTACACCTTC
TRBJ2-4 TRBV4-3 NA few CASSQSGINIQYF TGCGCCAGCAGCCAATCGGGGATTAACATTCAGTACTTC
TRBJ2-2 TRBV7-2 NA NA CASTQWATGELFF TGTGCCAGCACCCAGTGGGCCACCGGGGAGCTGTTTTTT
TRBJ2-5 TRBV25-1 NA NA CASSESETQYF TGTGCCAGCAGTGAGTCTGAGACCCAGTACTTC
TRBJ1-2 TRBV25-1 TRBD1 NA CASSDLGQGSYGYTF TGTGCCAGCAGTGATCTTGGACAGGGTTCCTATGGCTACACCTTC
TRBJ2-5 TRBV20-1 NA NA CSARGPDAQYF TGCAGTGCTAGAGGGCCTGACGCCCAGTACTTC
TRBJ1-5 TRBV4-3 NA NA CASSQEPGVSNQPQHF TGCGCCAGCAGCCAAGAGCCCGGAGTTAGCAATCAGCCCCAGCATTTT
TRBJ1-1 TRBV7-2 NA NA CASSLGTEREAFF TGTGCCAGCAGCTTAGGGACAGAGCGTGAAGCTTTCTTT
TRBJ2-1 TRBV10-3 TRBD2 few CAISETSGGAGSSEQFF TGTGCCATCAGTGAGACTAGCGGGGGGGCCGGATCGTCTGAGCAGTTCTTC
TRBJ1-2 TRBV5-6 NA NA CASSPEGVHGYTF TGTGCCAGCAGCCCCGAGGGGGTCCATGGCTACACCTTC
TRBJ1-1 TRBV7-2 NA NA CASSQGGPGRSGEAFF TGCGCCAGCAGCCAAGGGGGGCCAGGGAGGAGCGGTGAAGCTTTCTTT
TRBJ2-6 TRBV5-4 TRBD1 few CASSIGQGSSGANVLTF TGTGCCAGCAGCATAGGACAGGGCAGCTCTGGGGCCAACGTCCTGACTTTC
TRBJ1-2 TRBV5-4 TRBD1 NA CASSSRDRGPRGDGYTF TGTGCCAGCAGCTCCCGGGACAGGGGGCCTAGAGGCGATGGCTACACCTTC
TRBJ2-7 TRBV6-5 TRBD1 few CASTSRTGSYEQYF TGTGCCAGCACCTCCCGGACAGGGTCCTACGAGCAGTACTTC
TRBJ2-3 TRBV6-5 NA NA CASSYNPSSVADTQYF TGTGCCAGCAGTTACAATCCTTCGAGCGTTGCAGATACGCAGTATTTT
TRBJ2-3 TRBV5-4 TRBD2 once CASSSGLAGLEDTQYF TGTGCCAGCAGCTCGGGACTAGCGGGCCTAGAAGATACGCAGTATTTT
TRBJ2-7 TRBV5-4 TRBD1 NA CASRGTGDSYEQYF TGTGCCAGCAGGGGGACAGGGGACTCCTACGAGCAGTACTTC
TRBJ2-5 TRBV4-3 NA NA CASSQGRLRETQYF TGCGCCAGCAGCCAAGGTCGGTTAAGAGAGACCCAGTACTTC
TRBJ2-5 TRBV7-9 NA NA CASSSLGTTNRETQYF TGTGCCAGCAGCTCTCTCGGGACAACAAACCGGGAGACCCAGTACTTC
TRBJ1-4 TRBV10-3 TRBD1 few CAISDRGNEKLFF TGTGCCATCAGTGACAGGGGGAATGAAAAACTGTTTTTT
TRBJ2-4 TRBV5-1 NA NA CASSLGDFLAKNIQYF TGCGCCAGCAGCTTGGGGGACTTCCTAGCCAAAAACATTCAGTACTTC
TRBJ2-4 TRBV7-9 TRBD2 NA CASTKSDGGVAKNIQYF TGTGCCAGCACCAAGAGCGACGGGGGGGTAGCCAAAAACATTCAGTACTTC
TRBJ1-2 TRBV5-1 NA NA CASSPTTGNFYGYTF TGCGCCAGCAGCCCCACTACAGGGAACTTCTATGGCTACACCTTC
TRBJ1-2 TRBV19 TRBD1 NA CASSMGTGNYGYTF TGTGCCAGTAGTATGGGGACAGGGAACTATGGCTACACCTTC
TRBJ1-4 TRBV7-9 NA NA CASSFGNSLGEKLFF TGTGCCAGCAGCTTCGGGAACAGTTTGGGTGAAAAACTGTTTTTT
TRBJ2-5 TRBV6-1 NA NA CASTTRFRETQYF TGTGCCAGCACCACAAGGTTCCGGGAGACCCAGTACTTC
TRBJ2-5 TRBV10-3 TRBD2 NA CAISEGPGLAAQETQYF TGTGCCATCAGTGAGGGACCGGGACTAGCGGCGCAAGAGACCCAGTACTTC
TRBJ2-1 TRBV7-2 NA few CASSLDRVWNEQFF TGTGCCAGCAGCTTAGACAGGGTCTGGAATGAGCAGTTCTTC
TRBJ2-5 TRBV11-2 NA NA CASSLVVGGETQYF TGTGCCAGCAGCTTAGTAGTGGGTGGAGAGACCCAGTACTTC
TRBJ1-4 TRBV19 TRBD1 NA CASSRGQGNEKLFF TGTGCCAGTAGTAGGGGACAGGGGAATGAAAAACTGTTTTTT
TRBJ1-3 TRBV6-5 TRBD1 NA CASSYGQGASGNTIYF TGTGCCAGCAGTTACGGACAGGGGGCTTCTGGAAACACCATATATTTT
TRBJ2-3 TRBV28 NA few CASSPQGGATDTQYF TGTGCCAGCAGCCCGCAGGGAGGTGCCACAGATACGCAGTATTTT
TRBJ2-1 TRBV5-1 NA NA CASSWEVDNEQFF TGCGCCAGCAGCTGGGAGGTGGACAATGAGCAGTTCTTC
TRBJ1-1 TRBV13 NA few CASSLGARGHRNHLF TGTGCCAGCAGCTTGGGCGCTAGAGGACACCGGAACCATCTCTTT
TRBJ2-5 TRBV7-9 NA NA CASSSQGLGTQYF TGTGCCAGCAGCTCACAGGGCCTGGGGACCCAGTACTTC
TRBJ2-5 TRBV2 TRBD1 few CASKRDRGDRETQYF TGTGCCAGCAAAAGGGACAGGGGAGATCGAGAGACCCAGTACTTC
TRBJ2-1 TRBV2 NA few CASSMSQGSNEQFF TGTGCCAGCAGTATGAGCCAGGGTAGCAATGAACAGTTCTTC
TRBJ2-7 TRBV6-5 NA NA CASGGTESSYEQYF TGTGCCAGCGGGGGGACAGAGAGCTCCTACGAGCAGTACTTC
TRBJ1-2 TRBV7-2 NA NA CASSLVGSRADGYTF TGTGCCAGCAGCTTGGTTGGGAGCCGCGCGGATGGCTACACCTTC
TRBJ1-4 TRBV14 NA NA CASSQAGRASEKLFF TGTGCCAGCAGCCAGGCGGGAAGGGCGTCGGAAAAACTGTTTTTT
TRBJ2-5 TRBV18 NA NA CASSPSGREETQYF TGTGCCAGCTCACCATCAGGGCGGGAAGAGACCCAGTACTTC
TRBJ2-5 TRBV7-2 NA NA CASSLELTQYF TGTGCCAGCAGCTTAGAGCTAACCCAGTACTTC
TRBJ1-1 TRBV7-9 NA NA CASSFSGRNTEAFF TGTGCCAGCAGCTTCTCGGGCCGGAACACTGAAGCTTTCTTT
TRBJ1-6 TRBV9 TRBD1 few CASSANRGFHSPLHF TGTGCCAGCAGCGCAAACAGGGGCTTTCACTCACCCCTCCACTTT
TRBJ2-1 TRBV29-1 NA few CSVEGARNYNEQFF TGCAGCGTTGAAGGGGCCCGTAACTACAATGAGCAGTTCTTC
TRBJ2-7 TRBV6-9 TRBD1 few CASCEEGQIIAYEQYF TGTGCCAGCTGCGAAGAGGGACAGATAATTGCCTACGAGCAGTACTTC
TRBJ2-5 TRBV5-1 NA few CASSGLPQETQYF TGCGCCAGCAGCGGGCTGCCCCAAGAGACCCAGTACTTC